This TCR beta chain emerged from a study of cytomegalovirus exposure and HLA in healthy donors. Trimming pared 6 bases from V and 0 bases from J, leaving 16 bases between. The CDR3 has 15 amino acids. The germline gives CDR1 SGHRS, CDR2 YFSETQ. The PCR contained 60 Vbeta and 13 Jbeta primers. The table came from immunoSEQ multiplex PCR; TCRdb's copy has only in-frame clones and leaves some out. Of a few hundred thousand clones in the sample, around nine tenths were seen once. The sequenced sample consisted of PBMCs. The sequence derives from a girl aged 2 to 9 in good health and CMV-seronegative. This chain links TRBV5-1 with TRBJ2-7; TRBD2 is a possible D gene (6 bases). The DNA of the CDR3 is TGCGCCAGCACCCTGATGGGGGGTTTCTCCTACGAGCAGTACTTC. This translates into CASTLMGGFSYEQYF.